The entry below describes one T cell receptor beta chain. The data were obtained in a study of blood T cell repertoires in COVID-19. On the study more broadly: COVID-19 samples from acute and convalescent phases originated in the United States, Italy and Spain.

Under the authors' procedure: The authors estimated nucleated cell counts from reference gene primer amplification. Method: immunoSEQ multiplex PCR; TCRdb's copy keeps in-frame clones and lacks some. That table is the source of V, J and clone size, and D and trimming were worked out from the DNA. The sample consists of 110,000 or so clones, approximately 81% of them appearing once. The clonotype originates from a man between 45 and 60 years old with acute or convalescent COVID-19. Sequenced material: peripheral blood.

CDR3 sequence (DNA): TGTGCCTGGAGGATCCGGGACATCCTTAATTCACCCCTCCACTTT. It is translated as CAWRIRDILNSPLHF. The chain recombines TRBV30 with TRBJ1-6; weak D call: TRBD1 (6 bases). This CDR3 has 15 residues. The germline gives CDR1 GTSNPN, CDR2 SVGIG (reference sequence). V lost 3 bases to trimming and J lost 6 bases, with 15 bases between them. Combining the CDR3 with reference TRBV30 and TRBJ1-6 gives the whole variable domain SQTIHQWPATLVQPVGSPLSLECTVEGTSNPNLYWYRQAAGRGLQLLFYSVGIGQISSEVPQNLSASRPQDRQFILSSKKLLLSDSGFYLCAWRIRDILNSPLHFGNGTRLTVT.